This is a list of T cell receptor beta chains from one sample in a study of blood T cell repertoires in COVID-19. Repertoires were generated with immunoSEQ multiplex PCR, while TCRdb's copy carries only in-frame clones and drops some. The sample lists about 260,000 clones; 85% to 90% were seen once. The source material was PBMCs or T cells enriched from blood (not recorded which). The source is a woman aged 18-35 years who had recovered from COVID-19. CDR3s include the opening cysteine and the closing phenylalanine or tryptophan. Each record gives: V gene, J gene, clone size, D gene, CDR3 DNA, CDR3 protein. A D gene is named only where the DNA matches it firmly. The listing skips clone size in some rows; elsewhere it reads once, few, many or a size class.

V gene: TRBV5-1
J gene: TRBJ2-3
clone size: NA
D gene: NA
CDR3 DNA: TGCGCCAGCAGAGGGTCGGAGGCCGGATCCGCAGATACGCAGTATTTT
CDR3 protein: CASRGSEAGSADTQYF

V gene: TRBV6-5
J gene: TRBJ1-3
clone size: NA
D gene: NA
CDR3 DNA: TGTGCCAGCAGTTCGGACAAGAGCTCTGGAAACACCATATATTTT
CDR3 protein: CASSSDKSSGNTIYF

V gene: TRBV9
J gene: TRBJ2-7
clone size: NA
D gene: TRBD1
CDR3 DNA: TGTGCCAGCAGCGGTGGGACAGGTGGCGAGCAGTACTTC
CDR3 protein: CASSGGTGGEQYF

V gene: TRBV7-9
J gene: TRBJ1-2
clone size: NA
D gene: TRBD1
CDR3 DNA: TGTGCCAGCACCCTCGGACAGGGTAATGGCTACACCTTC
CDR3 protein: CASTLGQGNGYTF

V gene: TRBV29-1
J gene: TRBJ2-3
clone size: NA
D gene: NA
CDR3 DNA: TGCAGCGTTGACCCCCACCATCGGAGAGATACGCAGTATTTT
CDR3 protein: CSVDPHHRRDTQYF

V gene: TRBV28
J gene: TRBJ1-2
clone size: NA
D gene: NA
CDR3 DNA: TGTGCCAGCAGGGCAGGCGGAGGGGGCTACACCTTC
CDR3 protein: CASRAGGGGYTF

V gene: TRBV6-5
J gene: TRBJ2-5
clone size: NA
D gene: TRBD1
CDR3 DNA: TGTGCCAGCAGTCCGGGACAGGTCCTAGCAGGGACCCAGTACTTC
CDR3 protein: CASSPGQVLAGTQYF

V gene: TRBV4-2
J gene: TRBJ1-1
clone size: NA
D gene: TRBD1
CDR3 DNA: TGTGCCAGCAGCCCGACAGGGACTGAAGCTTTCTTT
CDR3 protein: CASSPTGTEAFF

V gene: TRBV9
J gene: TRBJ1-1
clone size: NA
D gene: NA
CDR3 DNA: TGTGCCAGCAGTAACAGTGGACAGAAAAACACTGAAGCTTTCTTT
CDR3 protein: CASSNSGQKNTEAFF

V gene: TRBV5-6
J gene: TRBJ2-1
clone size: NA
D gene: TRBD2
CDR3 DNA: TGTGCCAGCAGCTGGGGGACTAGCGGGTTTTACAATGAGCAGTTCTTC
CDR3 protein: CASSWGTSGFYNEQFF

V gene: TRBV5-6
J gene: TRBJ1-1
clone size: NA
D gene: NA
CDR3 DNA: TGTGCCAGCAGCCTAGACGGGGGCACTGAAGCTTTCTTT
CDR3 protein: CASSLDGGTEAFF

V gene: TRBV7-3
J gene: TRBJ2-2
clone size: NA
D gene: NA
CDR3 DNA: TGTGCCAGCAGCCCAGCGGTCACCGGGGAGCTGTTTTTT
CDR3 protein: CASSPAVTGELFF

V gene: TRBV11-3
J gene: TRBJ2-2
clone size: once
D gene: TRBD2
CDR3 DNA: TGTGCCAGCAGCCCCTCCGGAGCCGCAGCGGGGGAAAGCGGGGAGCTGTTTTTT
CDR3 protein: CASSPSGAAAGESGELFF

V gene: TRBV29-1
J gene: TRBJ1-1
clone size: NA
D gene: NA
CDR3 DNA: TGCAGCGTAGAACAGGGTATTGGAATGAACACTGAAGCTTTCTTT
CDR3 protein: CSVEQGIGMNTEAFF

V gene: TRBV3-1/TRBV3-2
J gene: TRBJ2-2
clone size: NA
D gene: TRBD2
CDR3 DNA: TGTGCCAGCAGCCAGGGCGGGGGCACCGGGGAGCTGTTTTTT
CDR3 protein: CASSQGGGTGELFF

V gene: TRBV19
J gene: TRBJ2-3
clone size: few
D gene: NA
CDR3 DNA: TGTGCCAGTAGTACGACAGCTGATACGCAGTATTTT
CDR3 protein: CASSTTADTQYF

V gene: TRBV19
J gene: TRBJ2-3
clone size: NA
D gene: TRBD1
CDR3 DNA: TGTGCCAGTAGTTCCCGGACAGGGGCTACGCAGTATTTT
CDR3 protein: CASSSRTGATQYF

V gene: TRBV28
J gene: TRBJ1-1
clone size: NA
D gene: NA
CDR3 DNA: TGTGCCAGCAGTCCGCCGACAGGACCTTTAATGAACACTGAAGCTTTCTTT
CDR3 protein: CASSPPTGPLMNTEAFF

V gene: TRBV28
J gene: TRBJ1-5
clone size: NA
D gene: NA
CDR3 DNA: TGTGCCAGCAGTCCCGCAAATCCGACAGGACGGAATCAGCCCCAGCATTTT
CDR3 protein: CASSPANPTGRNQPQHF

V gene: TRBV5-1
J gene: TRBJ2-3
clone size: few
D gene: TRBD2
CDR3 DNA: TGCGCCAGCAGCACCGGACTAGCGACAGATACGCAGTATTTT
CDR3 protein: CASSTGLATDTQYF

V gene: TRBV5-1
J gene: TRBJ2-3
clone size: NA
D gene: TRBD1
CDR3 DNA: TGCGCCAGCAGCTCTGGGGGACAGTACACAGATACGCAGTATTTT
CDR3 protein: CASSSGGQYTDTQYF

V gene: TRBV4-1
J gene: TRBJ2-7
clone size: NA
D gene: NA
CDR3 DNA: TGCGCCAGCAGCCGGATGGAGACGTCCTACGAGCAGTACTTC
CDR3 protein: CASSRMETSYEQYF

V gene: TRBV11-2
J gene: TRBJ1-1
clone size: NA
D gene: NA
CDR3 DNA: TGTGCCAGCAGCCCCCTTGGGGGGAAGACTGAAGCTTTCTTT
CDR3 protein: CASSPLGGKTEAFF

V gene: TRBV30
J gene: TRBJ2-7
clone size: NA
D gene: NA
CDR3 DNA: TGTGCCTGGAGCGTCACACCGACAAGCTACGAGCAGTACTTC
CDR3 protein: CAWSVTPTSYEQYF

V gene: TRBV11-2
J gene: TRBJ1-2
clone size: NA
D gene: NA
CDR3 DNA: TGTGCCAGCAGCTCGAGCGGGGGGGCGGACTATGGCTACACCTTC
CDR3 protein: CASSSSGGADYGYTF